This T cell receptor (beta chain) was observed in a study of cytomegalovirus exposure and HLA in healthy donors. Study-wide points: Three chains linked to CMV were shown in vitro to be specific for CMV antigens.

A single count supports this clone. Its antigen is currently unknown. CDR1 is SSHAT and CDR2 is FNYEAQ in the germline V gene (reference sequence). This CDR3 spans 13 amino acids. Trimming left V 5 bases short and J 6 bases short, with 14 bases between. The PCR employed 60 Vbeta primers together with 13 Jbeta primers. Data came from immunoSEQ multiplex PCR; TCRdb stores just in-frame clones and leaves some out. The sample records under 200,000 clones, 77% being singletons. The donors comprised healthy bone marrow donors. The V gene is TRBV7-7, the J gene TRBJ2-7, with D perhaps matching TRBD1 (6 bases). This receptor was taken from a female donor in good health and CMV-seronegative. Specimen: PBMCs. Here the CDR3 reads CASSAVLQGEQYF. The CDR3 nucleotides are TGTGCCAGCAGCGCCGTGCTACAGGGCGAGCAGTACTTC.